The text below deals with one TCR beta chain. This clone's antigen is unknown. Base qualities are not recorded, but no much larger clone differs from it by a single base. This record belongs to a study of long-term antiretroviral therapy in people with HIV (dated by TCRdb to the early 2020s). Context from the whole study: The earliest samples were collected roughly a decade before the 2015 WHO recommendation for immediate ART, at a time when ART was usually postponed until CD4 counts fell. No cross-contamination during QIAcube processing turned up in test extractions that ran a monoclonal T-cell line alongside 25 to 35 polyclonal samples. About a third of the roughly 30 participants with HIV were female. A retrospective serial study tested whether changes in peripheral blood TRB repertoire composition and diversity were associated with ART initiation and durable HIV suppression. From 30 to 35 adults with confirmed HIV infection, the cohort provided 150 to 200 cryopreserved PBMC samples, gathered serially across a mean of about 6 years (range 1-12).

To be included, a participant needed at least one PBMC sample from before ART initiation plus at least two post-ART samples. Every participant with HIV received treatment in the United States of America. Before DNA extraction, cryopreserved samples containing roughly 0.85-11 million PBMC were thawed and washed. At the time of the earliest PBMC sample for each participant with HIV, ages ranged from 23 to 54 years. Per participant, PBMC samples came from 1-4 timepoints prior to ART initiation and 2-8 timepoints following ART initiation, for a median of 7 samples. For every participant, serial HIV viral load, CD4+ T-cell count, ART history and demographic data were obtained. A Qiagen kit on a QIAcube was used to extract genomic DNA from unsorted PBMC, with samples processed in batches of 12. In the germline V gene, CDR1 corresponds to MDHEN and CDR2 to SYDVKM. Germline trimming: 3 bases from V, 4 bases from J; junction bases outside gene matches: 1. Including the terminal cysteine and phenylalanine, the CDR3 comprises 14 residues. Just the 42-base CDR3 DNA is kept, in frame starting at base 1.

Beyond this particular receptor, the publication reports: The samples were dated from about 2004 to 2017, and the ART regimens that were used may be less effective than current ART regimens. At every time point, the repertoire was dominated by expanded TRB clones first identified before ART initiation, although this dominance fluctuated and, in many PLHIV, declined after ART. Compared with controls, HIV repertoires had narrower CDR3 length ranges, and the network structure pointed to an antigen-experienced repertoire that shifted only slightly toward naive after ART. Because cell numbers in pre-ART samples were limited, unsorted PBMC were profiled instead of sorted CD4+ and CD8+ T cells. Because PBMC availability was limited, only the TCR beta chain was sequenced, with no alpha chain pairing. Starting ART was linked to a significant rise in TRB diversity, yet even after long-term ART the diversity remained significantly lower than in transplant donor controls. Inferences about post-ART repertoire changes are limited because no data were available on ART adherence, viral resistance or therapy changes.

Sequencing of the TRB variable region was done with the immunoSEQ hsTCRB v3.0 assay at survey level resolution. TRB sequencing targeted a depth of about 40,000-50,000 T-cell genomes per sample. An Illumina MiSeq with a v3 150-cycle kit was used to sequence the pooled TRB libraries. The original methods were these. Repertoire analysis was run in R within a reproducible Nextflow workflow that covered QC, data transformation and analysis. LymphoSeq2, an R package for AIRR-Seq data exploration, was used to implement custom analyses. A handful of samples that yielded fewer than 5000 total TRB sequences were excluded, so that more than 150 HIV repertoires were analyzed. Among the roughly 190 retained HIV repertoires, about 60 were collected before ART initiation and approximately 130 were collected after ART initiation. Each repertoire was downsampled to 5000 TRB nucleotide sequences, and summary statistics were averaged across 100 downsampling iterations. TRB sequences were retained for analysis only if CDR3 regions of at least seven amino acids were present. Diversity was assessed using a clonality score derived from Shannon entropy and using the Gini coefficient. In the repertoire networks, any two of the top 5000 CDR3 amino acid sequences were linked whenever the two sequences differed by an edit distance of one. GLIPH2 predicted antigen specificity groups and MHC restriction for TRB CDR3 amino acid sequences. Known CMV, EBV, HIV or tissue antigen associations were flagged by matching CDR3 amino acid sequences against VDJdb and McPAS-TCR. Pre-ART, post-ART and control groups were compared with Wilcoxon signed-rank tests and Holm-Bonferroni correction. TCRdb mirrors the immuneACCESS table, restricted to in-frame sequences. Some clones are absent from its copies; in checked studies, under half trace to an unresolved V gene, and the reason for the others is unknown. V and J calls and clone size are those listed in that table; D and trimming were worked out from the DNA. This sample holds 14,000 or so clones; 88% were observed only once. Of the sample, more than 9% falls within the top ten clones.

The sequence links TRBV28 to TRBJ2-1; TRBD1 lines up with 9 middle nucleotides. This specimen was unsorted PBMCs, taken 6.2 years after starting antiretroviral therapy. This receptor was taken from a man aged 40-49 years with HIV. The sequence in DNA is TGTGCCAGCAGTTTGGACAGGGGTTACAATGAGCAGTTCTTC. This is translated as CASSLDRGYNEQFF.